The clone carrying this T cell receptor beta chain was observed once. This sample was included in a study of T cell changes during pregnancy in multiple sclerosis. Assay: immunoSEQ multiplex PCR; the TCRdb copy retains only in-frame clones and omits some. The sample lists roughly 110,000 clones, under 95% seen once, with around 1.6% in the top ten. The sequencing used peripheral blood, collected before pregnancy. This TCR was recovered from a female donor with multiple sclerosis, enrolled in a pregnancy study.

The CDR3 loop reads CASSSHELTAQPQHF. CDR3 nucleotide sequence: TGTGCCAGCAGTTCACACGAACTGACAGCACAGCCCCAGCATTTT. The genes are TRBV6-6 and TRBJ1-5, with D perhaps matching TRBD1 (5 bases). Trimming took 4 bases from V and 7 from J, leaving 17 bases between them. This CDR3 is 15 amino acids long. CDR1 is MNHNY and CDR2 is SVGAGI in the germline V gene (reference sequence).